Given below is one TCR beta chain in context. The sample belongs to a study of cytomegalovirus exposure and HLA in healthy donors. The germline V gene encodes CDR1 MNHNY and CDR2 SVGAGI (reference sequence). Trimming at V came to 7 bases and at J to 0 bases, leaving 3 bases not matched to a gene. CDR3 length equals 13 residues. The PCR was carried out with 60 Vbeta primers and 13 Jbeta primers. Produced via immunoSEQ multiplex PCR; TCRdb's table is partial and in-frame only. This sample's clone table lists around 150,000 clones. Source material: PBMCs. The chain links TRBV6-6 to TRBJ2-7; TRBD1 matches 7 bases. The origin of this receptor is a middle-aged man in good health and CMV-seronegative. CDR3 protein: CASNRDSSYEQYF. The CDR3 coding sequence is TGTGCCAGCAATCGGGACAGCTCCTACGAGCAGTACTTC.